This section outlines one TCR beta chain sequence together with its context. Because it lacks the conserved phenylalanine or tryptophan at the end, this CDR3 is likely a read error. Starting material of 500 to 600 ng total RNA yielded TCR beta cDNA via a constant-region primer. Each TCR beta library was derived from three nested multiplex PCR rounds that employed slightly modified ARM-PCR. Investigators reported that the first two PCR rounds, at about 11 cycles each, used TRBV1-TRBV30 forward primers with a C-beta reverse primer. Via MiXCR, TCRdb re-called the multiplex PCR reads, giving one row per CDR3 protein. The sample carries 180,000 or so distinct CDR3 sequences, 50% to 75% recorded once. The blood RNA (from unsorted whole blood) was obtained, and germline DNA was also extracted. This record belongs to a study of tumor-infiltrating lymphocytes in primary liver carcinoma. This CDR3 has 17 residues. The V and J ends lost 0 bases and 6 bases respectively, with 18 bases between them. Germline CDR1 is MNHEY and CDR2 is SVGAGI.

Sequencing was carried out using peripheral blood. The source is a man aged 35-49 years with primary liver carcinoma and hepatitis B virus infection. This chain connects TRBV6-5 to TRBJ2-1; either TRBD1 or TRBD2 may fit D (5 bases each). CDR3 protein: CASSYSTSGAAGNEQFV. DNA for the CDR3: TGTGCCAGCAGTTACTCAACTAGTGGGGCCGCAGGCAATGAGCAGTTCGTC.